This is a list of T cell receptor beta chains from one sample in a study of response to subunit inactivated influenza vaccine. TCRdb itself ran the RT-PCR reads through MiXCR, one entry per CDR3 protein. Among around 540,000 distinct CDR3 sequences listed, 10% to 15% were seen once. Here the sequenced sample was PBMCs from blood, taken on the day of vaccination. These receptor sequences come from a man aged 45 to 65 who received an inactivated influenza vaccine. The CDR3 runs from the conserved cysteine through the conserved F or W. A D gene is named only where the DNA matches it firmly. Not every row has a clone size; where given, it reads once, few, many or a size class.

abundance	j_gene	d_gene	v_gene	CDR3nt	CDR3aa
few	TRBJ1-2	-	TRBV6-4	TGTGCCACAATGGGCAGGGTTGAGGGCTACACCTTC	CATMGRVEGYTF
few	TRBJ2-4	-	TRBV27	TGTGCCAGCAGTTCAGGGGTCGCGGGGGACATTCAGTACTTC	CASSSGVAGDIQYF
many	TRBJ2-3	-	TRBV5-1	TGCGCCAGCAGCTTAGGAACGGGGGCAGCGACAGATACGCAGTATTTT	CASSLGTGAATDTQYF
-	TRBJ2-7	-	TRBV10-1	TGCGCCCTTCTCCCCCGGGCCGCTGGACAGCTGGGTTACGAGCAGTACTTC	CALLPRAAGQLGYEQYF
few	TRBJ2-2	-	TRBV7-7	TGTGCTAGCAGCTCAACCGCTTTAAACACCGGGGAGCTGTTTTTT	CASSSTALNTGELFF
-	TRBJ1-5	TRBD1	TRBV19	TGTGCCAGCCGGGACAGGGGTCTTCAGCCCCAGCATTTT	CASRDRGLQPQHF
few	TRBJ1-1	-	TRBV28	TGTGCCAGCAGTTTACGATCCGACGCAATCACTGAAGCTTTCTTT	CASSLRSDAITEAFF
few	TRBJ2-1	TRBD2	TRBV7-2	TGTGCCAGCAGCCAGACTAGCGGGGTTGTCTCCTACAATGAGCAGTTCTTC	CASSQTSGVVSYNEQFF
few	TRBJ2-1	-	TRBV11-3	TGTGCCAGCAGCTTAAACGGGGGCGAGCAGTTCTTC	CASSLNGGEQFF
-	TRBJ1-5	-	TRBV7-2	TGTGCCAGCAGCACCCGAGAAGGGCCCCAGCATTTT	CASSTREGPQHF
-	TRBJ2-1	-	TRBV4-3	TGCGCCAGCAGCACCGATCCCGGGCCGGACAATGAGCAGTTCTTC	CASSTDPGPDNEQFF
few	TRBJ2-1	-	TRBV30	TGTGCCTGGGGACGAGGACTCATAAGCACGGATGAGCAGTTCTTC	CAWGRGLISTDEQFF
-	TRBJ1-2	-	TRBV6-4	TGTGCCAGCAGTGTCTCGGAGAAAGGCTATGGCTACACCTTC	CASSVSEKGYGYTF
many	TRBJ2-1	TRBD1	TRBV7-8	TGTGCCAGCAGCTCGGGACAGACAAACCTTTGGGACAATGAGCAGTTCTTC	CASSSGQTNLWDNEQFF
-	TRBJ1-1	-	TRBV19	TGTGCCAGTAGTATAAGGGGTACTGAAGCTTTCTTT	CASSIRGTEAFF
many	TRBJ1-1	TRBD1	TRBV7-8	TGTGCCAGCAGCCCACTAGACAGGGTATGGATGAACACTGAAGCTTTCTTT	CASSPLDRVWMNTEAFF
few	TRBJ2-7	TRBD1	TRBV7-2	TGTGCCAGCAGCCCCCAGGGGGCGGGGTACGAGCAGTACTTC	CASSPQGAGYEQYF
many	TRBJ1-6	-	TRBV5-1	TGCGCCAGCAGCTTGGCAACAGGACGGTATTCACCCCTCCACTTT	CASSLATGRYSPLHF
few	TRBJ2-7	-	TRBV6-5	TGTGCCAGCAGTAACAATATATACTCCTACGAGCAGTACTTC	CASSNNIYSYEQYF
-	TRBJ2-7	TRBD2	TRBV2	TGTGCCAGCAGCCTACCTACTAGCGGGGGGAACTACGAGCAGTACTTC	CASSLPTSGGNYEQYF
many	TRBJ2-1	TRBD2	TRBV28	TGTGCCAGCAGCCTGGGACTAGCGGGGCCCTACAATGAGCAGTTCTTC	CASSLGLAGPYNEQFF
-	TRBJ1-2	-	TRBV5-1	TGCGCCAGCAGCTTGGAGGGAACGACTAACTATGGCTACACCTTC	CASSLEGTTNYGYTF
few	TRBJ2-5	-	TRBV4-3	TGCGCCAGCAGCCAAGTGGACAATGTGGAGACCCAGTACTTC	CASSQVDNVETQYF
-	TRBJ1-1	-	TRBV6-1	TGTGCCAGCAGGGAAGACTCGAACACTGAAGCTTTCTTT	CASREDSNTEAFF
few	TRBJ2-4	-	TRBV24-1	TGTGCCACCAGTGATTTGCCAGTTGATTTTCAGTACTTC	CATSDLPVDFQYF
many	TRBJ2-3	-	TRBV4-2	TGTGCCAGCAGCCAAGCTACAGATACGCAGTATTTT	CASSQATDTQYF
few	TRBJ1-5	-	TRBV28	TGTGCCAGCAGCCGGACTAGGGGCGGCCAGCCCCAGCATTTT	CASSRTRGGQPQHF
many	TRBJ2-1	-	TRBV4-3	TGCGCCAGCAGCCAAGAAGCGTATTCCTACAATGAGCAGTTCTTC	CASSQEAYSYNEQFF
-	TRBJ2-1	TRBD1	TRBV7-8	TGTGCCAGCAGCTACCGAAGGGACAGCACCTACAATGAGCAGTTCTTC	CASSYRRDSTYNEQFF
-	TRBJ2-7	-	TRBV27	TGTGCCAGCAGCCCGCGGGCATCTAGTATCTCCTACGAGCAGTACTTC	CASSPRASSISYEQYF